This T cell receptor beta chain stems from a study of regulatory T cells in long-lasting Graves disease. Germline values: CDR1 LNHNV, CDR2 YYDKDF (reference sequence). Trimming shortened V by 3 bases and J by 0 bases, and 15 bases separated the two germline ends. CDR3 size: 17 residues. Specified time point: persistent/refractory GD, antithyroid drugs over 5 years with positive TRAb. Isolated PBMC RNA provided the starting material for the TCR library. Concerning this clonotype itself: Its target is unknown.

Study-level results: TCR diversity in persistent Graves' patients was below that of newly diagnosed ones.

Arm-PCR of CDR3 regions and iRepertoire HTBI primers were the basis on which TCR beta libraries were built. One entry per CDR3 protein results from TCRdb running MiXCR on the multiplex PCR reads. The sample comprises more than 650,000 distinct CDR3 sequences, around 32% of which are singletons, and 35% to 55% rests with the top ten. Sequenced material: peripheral blood mononuclear cells (PBMCs), taken when the disease was refractory, from a patient treated with antithyroid drugs. The receptor was derived from a female donor with Graves disease. The rearrangement links TRBV15 to TRBJ1-3; no clear D. CDR3 in amino acids: CATSSGTSEASGNTIYF. As DNA, the CDR3 is TGTGCCACCAGCAGCGGTACTTCAGAGGCCTCTGGAAACACCATATATTTT.